This is a list of T cell receptor beta chains from one sample in a study of T cell repertoires in cytomegalovirus infection. No antigen has been identified for these receptors. TCRdb reanalysed the reads using MiXCR and keeps one entry per CDR3 protein. The profile shows roughly 500,000 distinct CDR3 sequences, 25% to 35% of them singletons. The sequences come from cultured PBMCs, collected from culture after CMV antigen stimulation. All receptors derive from a human donor in good health (CMV status not recorded). Some clones in this sample may be carry-over from other donors' samples. The CDR3 runs from the conserved cysteine through the conserved F or W. The D gene is left open where the match is weak. Not every row has a clone size; where given, it reads once, few, many or a size class.

TRBV11-3,TRBD2,.,TRBJ2-1,TGTGCCAGCAGCCTCGAGGGCCCGGGAGGCGGAAGTGAGCAGTTCTTC,CASSLEGPGGGSEQFF
TRBV4-1,.,.,TRBJ2-7,TGTGCCAGCAGCCAAGATGGGGCAGGGACCTACGAGCAGTACTTC,CASSQDGAGTYEQYF
TRBV4-1,TRBD1,.,TRBJ1-2,TGCGCCAGCAGCCAAGATTGGGACAGGTCCTTAGCTAACTATGGCTACACCTTC,CASSQDWDRSLANYGYTF
TRBV6-8,TRBD2,.,TRBJ2-1,TGTGCCAGCAGTTATTCTAGCGGGAGGGTCTACAATGAGCAGTTCTTC,CASSYSSGRVYNEQFF
TRBV7-2,.,many,TRBJ1-1,TGTGCCAGCAGCCGGGGGGGGGGCAGATCAACTGAAGCTTTCTTT,CASSRGGGRSTEAFF
TRBV10-3,TRBD1,.,TRBJ2-5,TGTGCCATCAGTGCGGACAGGGTATGGGCGACCCAGTACTTC,CAISADRVWATQYF
TRBV6-1,.,.,TRBJ2-3,TGTGCCAGCAGTTATGACCGAAGGGGCGGGAAGACAGATACGCAGTATTTT,CASSYDRRGGKTDTQYF
TRBV10-3,.,once,TRBJ2-5,TGTGCCATCAGTGAAAGGAACAGCCAAGAGACCCAGTACTTC,CAISERNSQETQYF
TRBV11-2,TRBD2,few,TRBJ2-1,TGTGCCAGCAGGACGGGACTAGCGGGAGAAGCCTACAATGAGCAGTTCTTC,CASRTGLAGEAYNEQFF
TRBV7-7,TRBD1,few,TRBJ2-1,TGTGCCAGCAGCTCGATTCCGGGACAGCGATACAATGAGCAGTTCTTC,CASSSIPGQRYNEQFF
TRBV7-2,TRBD1,.,TRBJ1-1,TGTGCCAGCAGCACCCCGGGACAGTTCAACACTGAAGCTTTCTTT,CASSTPGQFNTEAFF
TRBV7-2,.,few,TRBJ2-2,TGTGCCAAGGACCCTCAGGGAGGAAACACCGGGGAGCTGTTTTTT,CAKDPQGGNTGELFF
TRBV5-1,TRBD1,.,TRBJ2-2,TGCGCCAGCAGCCCGCAGACAGGGGTGGACACCGGGGAGCTGTTTTTT,CASSPQTGVDTGELFF
TRBV12-3/TRBV12-4,TRBD2,many,TRBJ2-1,TGTGCCAGCAGCCCGGGAGCGGGATCCTACAATGAGCAGTTCTTC,CASSPGAGSYNEQFF
TRBV30,TRBD2,few,TRBJ2-7,TGTGCCTGGAGTGGCACTAGCGGCTACTACGAGCAGTACTTC,CAWSGTSGYYEQYF
TRBV19,TRBD1,.,TRBJ1-5,TGTGCCAGTAGTAATCAGGGGGCAGGGGATCAGCCCCAGCATTTT,CASSNQGAGDQPQHF
TRBV7-2,TRBD1,.,TRBJ2-3,TGTGCCAGCAGCACCCTCCGGGACAGGGTCGCCCCTCTCACAGATACGCAGTATTTT,CASSTLRDRVAPLTDTQYF
TRBV12-3/TRBV12-4,.,.,TRBJ1-3,TGTGCCAGCACCGCGGCCCGCGGGGGAAACACCATATATTTT,CASTAARGGNTIYF
TRBV6-8,.,.,TRBJ2-2,TGTGCCAGCAGTTACTCGGAGTATCGGGTCGCGAACACCGGGGAGCTGTTTTTT,CASSYSEYRVANTGELFF
TRBV4-3,TRBD1,few,TRBJ1-1,TGCGCCAGCAGCCACGGGACAGGGAGTGAGGACACTGAAGCTTTCTTT,CASSHGTGSEDTEAFF
TRBV7-2,.,many,TRBJ1-1,TGTGCCAGCAGCTCACTAGGGGGGACTGAAGCTTTCTTT,CASSSLGGTEAFF
TRBV6-1,TRBD2,.,TRBJ2-3,TGTGCCAGCAATCGACTAGCGGGAGCGCAAGATACGCAGTATTTT,CASNRLAGAQDTQYF
TRBV4-2,TRBD2,.,TRBJ2-1,TGTGCCAGCAGCCATAGCGGGAGTCTGAATGAGCAGTTCTTC,CASSHSGSLNEQFF
TRBV28,.,.,TRBJ1-1,TGTGCCACCGAGGAAGGGACGGAAGCTTTCTTT,CATEEGTEAFF
TRBV12-3/TRBV12-4,.,few,TRBJ1-1,TGTGCCAGCAACCCTTTGGGACGTGGCGCTTTCTTT,CASNPLGRGAFF
TRBV7-6,.,many,TRBJ2-1,TGTGCCAGCAGCTTAGTTGGGGGAGAATCCAATGAGCAGTTCTTC,CASSLVGGESNEQFF
TRBV6-6,TRBD1,.,TRBJ1-2,TGTGCCAGCAGTTATTCGGAGGGGGCCCCTAACTATGGCTACACCTTC,CASSYSEGAPNYGYTF
TRBV7-4,.,.,TRBJ1-1,TGTGCCAGCAGCTTAGTTGCAGGGAGCGGCACTGAAGCTTTCTTT,CASSLVAGSGTEAFF
TRBV10-3,.,few,TRBJ2-7,TGTGCCGCTCGGGCTAGCGCCACCTACGAGCAGTACTTC,CAARASATYEQYF
TRBV7-3,TRBD1,few,TRBJ2-7,TGTGCCAGCAGCCCATCGACAGGGACCTACGAGCAGTACTTC,CASSPSTGTYEQYF
TRBV7-9,TRBD1,.,TRBJ2-1,TGTGCCAGCAGCTTCGATAAACAGGGGAGCTCCTACAATGAGCAGTTCTTC,CASSFDKQGSSYNEQFF
TRBV7-2,TRBD1,once,TRBJ2-7,TGTGCCAGCAGCTTCGTGGACAGGGACCTCTACGAGCAGTACTTC,CASSFVDRDLYEQYF
TRBV29-1,.,.,TRBJ2-1,TGCAGCGTTGATGGTCGCCTTAGGGAGGGGGACTACAATGAGCAGTTCTTC,CSVDGRLREGDYNEQFF
TRBV11-3,TRBD2,few,TRBJ2-1,TGTGCCAGCAGCGTCGGGACTAGCGGCAGTGAGCAGTTCTTC,CASSVGTSGSEQFF
TRBV12-3/TRBV12-4,TRBD2,.,TRBJ2-5,TGTGCCAGCAGTTCCGGGACTAGCGGGGTGAGACAAGAGACCCAGTACTTC,CASSSGTSGVRQETQYF